This TCR beta chain came from a study of blood T cell repertoires in COVID-19. Across the study: Collection of acute and convalescent COVID-19 samples took place in the United States, Italy and Spain. Nucleic acid was either cDNA or gDNA, and it came from T cells, B-cell-depleted T cells, or PBMCs.

J was trimmed by 4 bases and V by 5 bases; bases with no gene match: 11. This CDR3 spans 17 amino acids. Germline lookup yields CDR1 SGHTA and CDR2 FQGTGA. Assay used: immunoSEQ multiplex PCR; TCRdb lists only in-frame clones, some missing. Here the sample spans about 64,000 clones, 75% to 85% being singletons. The receptor was isolated from a woman aged 55-70 years with acute or convalescent COVID-19. The chain employs TRBV7-3 and TRBJ2-6; 7 bases align to TRBD1. Sequenced input: peripheral blood. The CDR3 region is CASSLIQGGPGANVLTF. The CDR3 coding sequence is TGTGCCAGCAGCCTAATACAAGGGGGCCCCGGGGCCAACGTCCTGACTTTC.